A selection of T cell receptor beta chains follows, all from one sample in a study of technical replicates of blood from a few donors. The method was immunoSEQ multiplex PCR; TCRdb's version includes in-frame clones alone and lacks a portion of them. The sample lists 80,000 or so clones, approximately 94% occurring once. The sequencing sample was made of T cells isolated from PBMCs. These receptors were obtained from a human donor in good health. Each CDR3 is given with its conserved first and last residue. A D gene is named only where the DNA matches it firmly. For some rows the clone size is stated as once, few or many, or as a class when expanded; others skip it.

>TRBV7-9|.|TRBJ2-7|.
TGTGCCAGCAGGCTAGGACAGCTCGAGCAGTACTTC
CASRLGQLEQYF
>TRBV27|.|TRBJ2-5|TRBD2
TGTGCCAGCAGACCTGGACTAGCGGGAGTAGAGACCCAGTACTTC
CASRPGLAGVETQYF
>TRBV15|.|TRBJ2-7|.
TGTGCCACCAGCAGAGATGGCGCAGGGCCCTACGAGCAGTACTTC
CATSRDGAGPYEQYF
>TRBV13|.|TRBJ2-1|TRBD2
TGTGCCAGCAGCCTGACTAGCGGGGCCTACAATGAGCAGTTCTTC
CASSLTSGAYNEQFF
>TRBV28|.|TRBJ2-7|TRBD1
TGTGCCAGCAGTGTGGGACAGCTCTACGAGCAGTACTTC
CASSVGQLYEQYF
>TRBV19|.|TRBJ2-3|.
TGTGCCAGTAGTGCGCGAAGAACAGATACGCAGTATTTT
CASSARRTDTQYF
>TRBV13|.|TRBJ2-1|TRBD2
TGTGCCAGCAGCATTAGCGGGAGGGCCTCCGATGAGCAGTTCTTC
CASSISGRASDEQFF
>TRBV2|few|TRBJ2-3|.
TGTGCCAGCACTCGGGGGGATACGCAGTATTTT
CASTRGDTQYF
>TRBV7-2|.|TRBJ1-5|.
TGTGCCAGCAGCTTCAGTAGCAATCAGCCCCAGCATTTT
CASSFSSNQPQHF
>TRBV2|.|TRBJ2-3|TRBD2
TGTGCCAGCAGTGTTAGCGGGGGGGGACCAGATACGCAGTATTTT
CASSVSGGGPDTQYF
>TRBV4-3|.|TRBJ2-3|.
TGCGCCAGCAGCCTCGAAGGACTTTTCACAGATACGCAGTATTTT
CASSLEGLFTDTQYF
>TRBV9|.|TRBJ2-7|.
TGTGCCAGCAGCGTGGGGGGAGAAGGATACGAGCAGTACTTC
CASSVGGEGYEQYF
>TRBV27|.|TRBJ1-2|TRBD1
TGTGCCAGCAGTATAGACAGGGGCTTTTATGGCTACACCTTC
CASSIDRGFYGYTF
>TRBV15|.|TRBJ2-3|TRBD2
TGTGCCACCAGCAGAGGGGACTACGAACACACAGATACGCAGTATTTT
CATSRGDYEHTDTQYF
>TRBV7-3|.|TRBJ2-1|TRBD2
TGTGCCAGCAGCTTACAGCGGGAGAGGAATGAGCAGTTCTTC
CASSLQRERNEQFF
>TRBV2|.|TRBJ2-3|TRBD1
TGTGCCAGCAGTGTTCGGACAGGGGATAATACGCAGTATTTT
CASSVRTGDNTQYF
>TRBV5-4|.|TRBJ2-7|.
TGTGCCAGCAGCTTTGGGACATCGGACAGATACGAGCAGTACTTC
CASSFGTSDRYEQYF
>TRBV7-8|.|TRBJ1-5|.
TGTGCCAGCAGCTTAGATCCAGGAAGCAATCAGCCCCAGCATTTT
CASSLDPGSNQPQHF
>TRBV27|.|TRBJ1-2|TRBD1
TGTGCCAGCAGTTGGGACAGGGCGGGTGGCTACACCTTC
CASSWDRAGGYTF
>TRBV5-4|.|TRBJ2-7|.
TGTGCCAGCAGCTTAACCGGGACAATGCGATACGAGCAGTACTTC
CASSLTGTMRYEQYF
>TRBV2|.|TRBJ2-1|.
TGTGCCAGCAGCCGGGACACCTCCTACAATGAGCAGTTCTTC
CASSRDTSYNEQFF
>TRBV7-9|few|TRBJ1-4|.
TGTGCCAGCAGTTACAGGGTAGCTTCGACTAATGAAAAACTGTTTTTT
CASSYRVASTNEKLFF
>TRBV28|once|TRBJ1-2|TRBD1
TGTGCCAGCAGTACTACAGGGGGTGGGAGCTATGGCTACACCTTC
CASSTTGGGSYGYTF
>TRBV7-2|.|TRBJ1-4|TRBD1
TGTGCCAGCAGCTCCTTACCGGGACAGGGGTCGTCAACTAATGAAAAACTGTTTTTT
CASSSLPGQGSSTNEKLFF
>TRBV6-6|.|TRBJ1-5|.
TGTGCCAGCAGTTACTCGTTAGGACACCTCTCGGGGCCCCAGCATTTT
CASSYSLGHLSGPQHF
>TRBV18|.|TRBJ2-2|.
TGTGCCAGCTCACCGGTCGGGGGAGCGAACACCGGGGAGCTGTTTTTT
CASSPVGGANTGELFF
>TRBV15|.|TRBJ2-7|TRBD2
TGTGCCACCAGCAGAGGGACTAGTGGCTACGAGCAGTACTTC
CATSRGTSGYEQYF
>TRBV9|.|TRBJ2-3|.
TGTGCCAGCAGCGTAGCTGGGCAGGGAAGTTCAGATACGCAGTATTTT
CASSVAGQGSSDTQYF
>TRBV9|.|TRBJ2-2|TRBD1
TGTGCCAGCAGCCGTAGCGACAGGGTAGCCGGGGAGCTGTTTTTT
CASSRSDRVAGELFF
>TRBV29-1|.|TRBJ2-2|TRBD2
TGCAGCGTTCTCATGACTAGCGGGAGGCCTACCGGGGAGCTGTTTTTT
CSVLMTSGRPTGELFF
>TRBV11-3|.|TRBJ1-5|.
TGTGCCAGCAGCTTTAGTAGCAATCAGCCCCAGCATTTT
CASSFSSNQPQHF
>TRBV2|.|TRBJ1-2|TRBD1
TGTGCCAGCAGTGAAGCTAGTCGGGACAGACCTGGCTACACCTTC
CASSEASRDRPGYTF
>TRBV30|few|TRBJ1-1|.
TGTGCCTGGAGTGTGGCAGGGGAAGCTTTCTTT
CAWSVAGEAFF
>TRBV2|.|TRBJ2-7|TRBD1
TGTGCCAGCAGTGGTGGACAGGGCACGCTAATCTACGAGCAGTACTTC
CASSGGQGTLIYEQYF
>TRBV7-9|.|TRBJ1-2|.
TGTGCCAGCAGCTTAACTACCTACCCCTATGGCTACACCTTC
CASSLTTYPYGYTF
>TRBV18|.|TRBJ2-7|.
TGTGCCAGCTCACCGGGGGCGACGGGCTACGAGCAGTACTTC
CASSPGATGYEQYF
>TRBV10-2|.|TRBJ1-3|.
TGCGCCAGCAGCGCACCGGGTTCTGGAAACACCATATATTTT
CASSAPGSGNTIYF
>TRBV4-2|.|TRBJ2-1|TRBD2
TGTGCCAGCAGCCAAGGACGACTAGCGGGACCCTCGTACAATGAGCAGTTCTTC
CASSQGRLAGPSYNEQFF
>TRBV13|once|TRBJ2-7|.
TGTGCCAGCAGCCACCGGGACACTACCTACGAGCAGTACTTC
CASSHRDTTYEQYF
>TRBV9|.|TRBJ1-1|.
TGTGCCAGCAGCGAAAAAGGGGGGGCAGTTTTCACTGAAGCTTTCTTT
CASSEKGGAVFTEAFF